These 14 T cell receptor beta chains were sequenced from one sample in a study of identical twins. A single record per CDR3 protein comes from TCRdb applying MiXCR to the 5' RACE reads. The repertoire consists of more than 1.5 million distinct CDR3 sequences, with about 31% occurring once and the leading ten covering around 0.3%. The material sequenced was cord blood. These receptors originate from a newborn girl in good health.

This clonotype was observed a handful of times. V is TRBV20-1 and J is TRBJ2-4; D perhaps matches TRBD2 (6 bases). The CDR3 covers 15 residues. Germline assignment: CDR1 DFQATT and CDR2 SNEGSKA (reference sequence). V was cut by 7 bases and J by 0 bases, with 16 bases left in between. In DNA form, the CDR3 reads TGCAGTGGGAGGGATTATGGACTAGCCAAAAACATTCAGTACTTC. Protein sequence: CSGRDYGLAKNIQYF.

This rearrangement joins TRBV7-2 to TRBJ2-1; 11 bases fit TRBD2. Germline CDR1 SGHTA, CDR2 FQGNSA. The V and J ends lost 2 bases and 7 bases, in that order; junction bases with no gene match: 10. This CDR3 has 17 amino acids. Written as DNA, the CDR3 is TGTGCCAGCAGCTTATGGGTGGCTAGCGGGAGGAATAATGAGCAGTTCTTC. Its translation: CASSLWVASGRNNEQFF.

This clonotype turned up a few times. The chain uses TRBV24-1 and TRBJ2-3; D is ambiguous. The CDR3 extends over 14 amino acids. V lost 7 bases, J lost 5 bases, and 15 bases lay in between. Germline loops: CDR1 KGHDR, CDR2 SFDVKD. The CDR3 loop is CATRNFPGQDTQYF. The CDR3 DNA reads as TGTGCCACCAGGAATTTCCCGGGTCAAGATACGCAGTATTTT.

CDR3 loop: CASSISGTHGYTF. As DNA, the CDR3 is TGTGCCAGTAGTATAAGCGGGACCCATGGCTACACCTTC. The chain carries TRBV19 and TRBJ1-2; TRBD1 is a possible D gene (5 bases). Trimming pared 2 bases from V and 6 bases from J, leaving 10 bases between. Per germline, CDR1 LNHDA and CDR2 SQIVND (reference sequence). This CDR3 has 13 amino acids.

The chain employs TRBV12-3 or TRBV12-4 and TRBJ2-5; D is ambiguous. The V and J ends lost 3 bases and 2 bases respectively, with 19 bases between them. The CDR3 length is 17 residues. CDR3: CASSFGLGPYSQETQYF. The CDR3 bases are TGTGCCAGCAGTTTCGGTCTCGGGCCCTACTCACAAGAGACCCAGTACTTC.

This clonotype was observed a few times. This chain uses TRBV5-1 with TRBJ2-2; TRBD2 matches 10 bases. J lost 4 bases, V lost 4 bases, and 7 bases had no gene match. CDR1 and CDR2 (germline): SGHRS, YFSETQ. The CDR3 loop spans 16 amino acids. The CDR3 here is CASSHATSGVTGELFF. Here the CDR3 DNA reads TGCGCCAGCAGCCATGCCACTAGCGGGGTCACCGGGGAGCTGTTTTTT.

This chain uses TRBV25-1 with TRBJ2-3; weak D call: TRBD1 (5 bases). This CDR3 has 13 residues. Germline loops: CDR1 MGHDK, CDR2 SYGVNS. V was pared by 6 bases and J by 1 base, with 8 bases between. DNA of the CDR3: TGTGCCAGCAGACAGGTGGGCACAGATACGCAGTATTTT. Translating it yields CASRQVGTDTQYF.

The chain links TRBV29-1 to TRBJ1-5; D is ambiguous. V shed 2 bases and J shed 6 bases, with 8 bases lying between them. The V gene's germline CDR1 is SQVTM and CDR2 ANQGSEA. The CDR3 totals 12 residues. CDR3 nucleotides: TGCAGCGTTGAAATACGAGGTCAGCCCCAGCATTTT. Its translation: CSVEIRGQPQHF.

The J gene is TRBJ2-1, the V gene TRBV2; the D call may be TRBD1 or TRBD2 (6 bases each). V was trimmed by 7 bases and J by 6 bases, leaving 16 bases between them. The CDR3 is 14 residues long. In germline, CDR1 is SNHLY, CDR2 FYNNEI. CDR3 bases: TGTGCCAGCACCACGGGGGACATTAGCAATGAGCAGTTCTTC. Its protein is CASTTGDISNEQFF. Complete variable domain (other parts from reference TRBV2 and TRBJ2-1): EPEVTQTPSHQVTQMGQEVILRCVPISNHLYFYWYRQILGQKVEFLVSFYNNEISEKSEIFDDQFSVERPDGSNFTLKIRSTKLEDSAMYFCASTTGDISNEQFFGPGTRLTVL.

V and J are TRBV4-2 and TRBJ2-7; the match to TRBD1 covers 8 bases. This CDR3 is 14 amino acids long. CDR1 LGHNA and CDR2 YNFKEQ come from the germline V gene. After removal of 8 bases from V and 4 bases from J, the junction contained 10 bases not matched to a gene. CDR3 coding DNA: TGTGCCAGCGGTGATCGACAGGGGCGATACGAGCAGTACTTC. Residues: CASGDRQGRYEQYF.

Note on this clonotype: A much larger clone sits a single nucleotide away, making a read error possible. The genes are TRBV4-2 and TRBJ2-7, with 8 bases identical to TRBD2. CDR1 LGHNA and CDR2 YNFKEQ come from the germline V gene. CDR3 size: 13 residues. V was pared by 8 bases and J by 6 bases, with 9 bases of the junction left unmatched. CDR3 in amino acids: CASGMGLECEQYF. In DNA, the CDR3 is TGTGCCAGCGGTATGGGACTAGAGTGCGAGCAGTACTTC.

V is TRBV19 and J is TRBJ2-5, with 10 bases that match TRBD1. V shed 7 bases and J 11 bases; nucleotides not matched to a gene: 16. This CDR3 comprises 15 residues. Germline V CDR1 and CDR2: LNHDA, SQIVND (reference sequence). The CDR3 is CASKRPGQGRNEQYF. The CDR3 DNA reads TGTGCCAGTAAGCGACCGGGACAGGGGCGCAATGAGCAGTACTTC.

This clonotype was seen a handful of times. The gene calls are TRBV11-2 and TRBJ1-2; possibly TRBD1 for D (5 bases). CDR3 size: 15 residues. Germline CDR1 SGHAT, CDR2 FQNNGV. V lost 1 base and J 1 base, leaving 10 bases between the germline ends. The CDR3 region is CASSLAGGNNYGYTF. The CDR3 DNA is TGTGCCAGCAGCTTAGCGGGGGGGAATAACTATGGCTACACCTTC.

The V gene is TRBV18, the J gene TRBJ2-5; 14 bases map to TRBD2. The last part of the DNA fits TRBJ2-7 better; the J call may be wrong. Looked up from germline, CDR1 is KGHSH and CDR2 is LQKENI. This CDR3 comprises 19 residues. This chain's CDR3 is CASSPKGLAGAERTYEQYF. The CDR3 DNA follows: TGTGCCAGCTCACCGAAGGGACTAGCGGGGGCCGAACGTACCTACGAGCAGTACTTC.